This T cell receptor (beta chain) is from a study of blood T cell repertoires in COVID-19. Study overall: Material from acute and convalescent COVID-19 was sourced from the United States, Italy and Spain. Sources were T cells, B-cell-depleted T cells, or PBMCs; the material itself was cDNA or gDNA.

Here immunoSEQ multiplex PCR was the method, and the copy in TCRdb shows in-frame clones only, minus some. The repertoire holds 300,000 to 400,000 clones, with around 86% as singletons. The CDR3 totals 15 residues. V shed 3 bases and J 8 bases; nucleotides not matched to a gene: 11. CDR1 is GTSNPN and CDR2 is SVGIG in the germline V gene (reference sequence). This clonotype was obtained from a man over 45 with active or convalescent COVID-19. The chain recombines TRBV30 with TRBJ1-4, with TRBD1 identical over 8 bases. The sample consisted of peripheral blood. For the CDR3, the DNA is TGTGCCTGGAGGGTTATCGGACAGGGCAGCGAAAAACTGTTTTTT. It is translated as CAWRVIGQGSEKLFF.